A single sample gave rise to the 16 T cell receptor beta chains below, sequenced in a study of CD8+CD57+ T cells in acquired aplastic anemia. It was genomic DNA that served as the template for profiling TCR beta VDJ and CDR3. Each CDR3 protein is one row after TCRdb ran MiXCR on the reads. The data contain a few hundred thousand distinct CDR3 sequences, around 32% of them singletons. The sequenced material came from sorted CD4+, CD8+, or CD8+CD57+ T cells (not recorded which) from PBMCs. These receptors originate from a human donor in good health, serving as a control.

Comment on this clonotype: A much larger clone lies one base from this, so it may be a read error. This sequence joins TRBV5-1 and TRBJ2-3; perhaps TRBD2 as D (5 bases). This CDR3 has 13 residues. V was clipped by 4 bases and J by 6 bases, with 12 bases between them. Germline CDR1 SGHRS, CDR2 YFSETQ. CDR3 in DNA: TGCGCCAGCAGCCGGACTCTTCCCGATACGCAGTATTTT. Protein: CASSRTLPDTQYF.

The V gene is TRBV5-4, the J gene TRBJ1-1; the D gene is possibly TRBD1 (5 bases). Trimming cost V 4 bases and J 2 bases, with 15 bases left between them. In germline, CDR1 is SGHNT, CDR2 YYREEE (reference sequence). The CDR3 covers 15 residues. The CDR3 DNA sequence: TGTGCCAGCAGCCCGCCGGGGGACCAAAACACTGAAGCTTTCTTT. Protein sequence: CASSPPGDQNTEAFF.

Turning to this clonotype: A much larger clone sits a single nucleotide away, making a read error possible. The rearrangement uses TRBV19 and TRBJ1-1, with D tentatively TRBD1 (6 bases). Germline V CDR1 and CDR2: LNHDA, SQIVND (reference sequence). The CDR3 has 15 amino acids. Trimming took 6 bases from V and 7 from J, leaving 21 bases between them. The CDR3 DNA reads as TGTGCCAGTAGGACTGGCAAGGGACACCAATTTGAAGCTTTCTTT. The encoded protein is CASRTGKGHQFEAFF.

This clonotype was found a few times. The chain links TRBV10-3 to TRBJ1-1; TRBD1 agrees at 8 bases. There are 14 residues in the CDR3. V shed 3 bases, J shed 8 bases, and the junction held 8 bases outside the gene matches. CDR1 is ENHRY and CDR2 is SYGVKD in the germline V gene. The CDR3 protein is CAISDSGRDREAFF. The CDR3 bases are TGTGCCATCAGTGATTCAGGGAGGGACAGGGAAGCTTTCTTT.

The chain uses TRBV25-1 and TRBJ2-3, with D tentatively TRBD2 (6 bases). V dropped 5 bases and J dropped 11 bases, with 20 bases sitting between them. The CDR3 covers 14 residues. Germline CDR1 MGHDK, CDR2 SYGVNS. This chain's CDR3 is CASSPTSREDEQYF. The CDR3 DNA reads as TGTGCCAGCAGTCCTACAAGCAGGGAGGATGAGCAGTATTTT.

This clonotype has a count of ten or more. The gene calls are TRBV7-2 and TRBJ1-2; D call uncertain. CDR3 size: 13 residues. From germline, CDR1 is SGHTA and CDR2 FQGNSA. V lost 6 bases to trimming and J lost 4 bases, with 12 bases between them. CDR3 sequence: CASRPINVYGYTF. The CDR3 coding sequence is TGTGCCAGCAGGCCCATTAACGTCTATGGCTACACCTTC.

This clonotype was recorded many times. This chain connects TRBV13 to TRBJ2-7; a possible D gene is TRBD2 (5 bases). The germline V and J ends were trimmed by 5 bases and 0 bases, with 11 bases remaining between them. The CDR3 has 14 amino acids. Germline CDR1 reads PRHDT; CDR2 reads FYEKMQ (reference sequence). The CDR3 protein is CASSGRRDSYEQYF. CDR3 sequence (DNA): TGTGCCAGCAGCGGTCGTCGGGACTCCTACGAGCAGTACTTC.

The chain employs TRBV11-2 and TRBJ2-7, with 11 positions matching TRBD1. The V and J ends lost 7 bases and 1 base, in that order; junction bases with no gene match: 15. This CDR3 contains 18 residues. Per the germline V gene, CDR1 is SGHAT and CDR2 is FQNNGV. CDR3 nucleotide sequence: TGTGCCAGCACCACCTTAGGGGGCGGACAGGGGGCTTCCTACGAGCAGTACTTC. It is translated as CASTTLGGGQGASYEQYF.

This clonotype was detected many times. This chain connects TRBV5-6 to TRBJ1-2; D gene ambiguous. Trimming removed 0 bases from V and 7 bases from J, with 7 bases in between. There are 12 residues in the CDR3. Looked up from germline, CDR1 is SGHDT and CDR2 is YYEEEE. CDR3 protein: CASSLVDGGYTF. The CDR3 DNA sequence: TGTGCCAGCAGCTTGGTGGATGGTGGCTACACCTTC.

The rearrangement joins TRBV29-1 to TRBJ2-2, with D possibly being TRBD1 (6 bases). V was trimmed by 4 bases and J by 4 bases, leaving 13 bases between them. The germline V gene encodes CDR1 SQVTM and CDR2 ANQGSEA. The CDR3 consists of 14 residues. The CDR3, as DNA: TGCAGCGTTGGGGGGCGGGTAGGCACCGGGGAGCTGTTTTTT. This encodes CSVGGRVGTGELFF.

This clonotype was recorded many times. This sequence joins TRBV15 and TRBJ1-1; TRBD1 is a possible D gene (5 bases). Trimming removed 0 bases at V and 8 bases at J, with 13 bases between. The CDR3 covers 14 residues. Germline V CDR1 and CDR2: LNHNV, YYDKDF (reference sequence). CDR3 loop: CATSRERGQTEAFF. The CDR3 nucleotides read TGTGCCACCAGCAGAGAAAGGGGCCAGACCGAAGCTTTCTTT.

This clonotype has a count of ten or more. CDR3 amino acids: CASSLGDVREAFF. CDR3 in DNA: TGTGCCAGCAGCTTAGGGGACGTCAGAGAAGCTTTCTTT. The chain is built from TRBV7-2 and TRBJ1-1; tentative D call: TRBD1 (5 bases). Per the germline V gene, CDR1 is SGHTA and CDR2 is FQGNSA. This CDR3 spans 13 amino acids. V was cut by 1 base and J by 8 bases, with 11 bases left in between.

The table lists this clonotype with a few counts. The chain recombines TRBV9 with TRBJ2-3, with 10 bases identical to TRBD2. Trimming removed 0 bases from V and 3 bases from J; junction bases left unmatched: 7. From germline, CDR1 is SGDLS and CDR2 YYNGEE. CDR3 length equals 17 residues. CDR3 nucleotide sequence: TGTGCCAGCAGCGTAGGGATCCTAGCGGGAGTAACAGATACGCAGTATTTT. Translation gives CASSVGILAGVTDTQYF.

This clonotype was found many times. The gene calls are TRBV11-2 and TRBJ1-5, with D unresolved. Trimming stripped 1 base from V and 0 bases from J, with 10 bases between. The CDR3 is 16 amino acids. Germline CDR1 and CDR2: SGHAT and FQNNGV. For the CDR3, the DNA is TGTGCCAGCAGCTTAGGTCCCGGCGGTAGCAATCAGCCCCAGCATTTT. This translates into CASSLGPGGSNQPQHF.

This clonotype was observed many times. The chain carries TRBV19 and TRBJ2-4; D might be TRBD2 (6 bases). Looked up from germline, CDR1 is LNHDA and CDR2 is SQIVND (reference sequence). The CDR3 has 17 amino acids. The germline V and J ends were trimmed by 5 bases and 3 bases, with 20 bases remaining between them. The CDR3 here is CASSSLEGSNVKNIQYF. Here the CDR3 DNA reads TGTGCCAGTAGTTCCCTGGAGGGTAGTAATGTCAAAAACATTCAGTACTTC.

This clonotype showed up many times. This chain joins TRBV2 and TRBJ1-6, with 7 bases aligning to TRBD1. This CDR3 has 15 amino acids. V shed 2 bases, J shed 7 bases, and the junction held 5 bases outside the gene matches. Germline V gives CDR1 SNHLY, CDR2 FYNNEI. CDR3 region: CASSESTGRNSPLHF. In nucleotides, the CDR3 is TGTGCCAGCAGTGAATCGACAGGGAGGAATTCACCCCTCCACTTT.